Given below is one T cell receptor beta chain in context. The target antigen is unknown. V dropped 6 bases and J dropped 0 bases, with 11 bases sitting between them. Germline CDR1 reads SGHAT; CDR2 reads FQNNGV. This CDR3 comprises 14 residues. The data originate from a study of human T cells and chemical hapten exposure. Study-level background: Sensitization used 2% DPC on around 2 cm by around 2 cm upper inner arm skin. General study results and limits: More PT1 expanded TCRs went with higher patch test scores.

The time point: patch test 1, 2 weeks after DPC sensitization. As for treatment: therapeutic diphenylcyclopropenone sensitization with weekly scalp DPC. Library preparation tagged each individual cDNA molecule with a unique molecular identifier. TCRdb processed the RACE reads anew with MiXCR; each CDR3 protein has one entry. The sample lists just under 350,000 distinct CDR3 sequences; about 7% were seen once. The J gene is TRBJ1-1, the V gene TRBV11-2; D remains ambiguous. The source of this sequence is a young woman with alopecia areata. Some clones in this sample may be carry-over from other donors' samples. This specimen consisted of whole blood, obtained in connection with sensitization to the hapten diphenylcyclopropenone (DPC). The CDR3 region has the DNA TGTGCCAGCAGTCCGAATAGACTGAACACTGAAGCTTTCTTT. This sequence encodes CASSPNRLNTEAFF.